This is a list of T cell receptor beta chains from one sample in a study of cytomegalovirus exposure and HLA in healthy donors. Sequencing used immunoSEQ multiplex PCR; TCRdb keeps in-frame clones, though not all of them. The sample holds around 140,000 clones, 70% seen once. Sequencing was carried out using PBMCs. Receptor source: a woman aged 60-75 years in good health and CMV-seropositive. The CDR3 runs from the conserved cysteine through the conserved F or W. Fields, in order: D gene, clone size, V gene, J gene, CDR3 DNA, CDR3 protein. The D gene is left open where the match is weak. Clone size is stated in some rows and not others, as once, few, many or a class when expanded.

TRBD1,NA,TRBV28,TRBJ2-7,TGTGCCAGCAGCTCAGGCGACACCGGGACAGTTATATACGAGCAGTACTTC,CASSSGDTGTVIYEQYF
TRBD1,NA,TRBV4-2,TRBJ1-3,TGTGCCAGCAGCCTATTGGTTGGACAGGGTTCCGGAAACACCATATATTTT,CASSLLVGQGSGNTIYF
NA,NA,TRBV6-1,TRBJ1-2,TGTGCCAGCAGTGAAGCGGGTCAACAGTCTAACTATGGCTACACCTTC,CASSEAGQQSNYGYTF
NA,few,TRBV7-9,TRBJ2-7,TGTGCCAGCAGCCCAGAGGACGGGAGGCAGTACTTC,CASSPEDGRQYF
NA,NA,TRBV18,TRBJ2-7,TGTGCCAGCTCACCTAGCTCCTACGAGCAGTACTTC,CASSPSSYEQYF
NA,NA,TRBV29-1,TRBJ1-2,TGCAGCGTTGAAGATAGGGATCGGGGTCTCATCTATGGCTACACCTTC,CSVEDRDRGLIYGYTF
NA,NA,TRBV6-1,TRBJ1-2,TGTGCCAGCAGAATCGACAGCCTGCATGGCTACACCTTC,CASRIDSLHGYTF
TRBD1,NA,TRBV27,TRBJ2-5,TGTGCCAGCAGTCGACAGGGGGCGCGTGAGACCCAGTACTTC,CASSRQGARETQYF
TRBD2,NA,TRBV5-4,TRBJ2-2,TGTGCCAGCAGTTTGACTAGCGGGAGGGCCACCGGGGAGCTGTTTTTT,CASSLTSGRATGELFF
TRBD2,NA,TRBV6-5,TRBJ2-5,TGTGCCAGCTCCTCGGGGGGGGGACAGACCCAGTACTTC,CASSSGGGQTQYF
TRBD1,NA,TRBV5-1,TRBJ2-1,TGCGCCAGCAGCTCCGGACAGGGAACCTACAATGAGCAGTTCTTC,CASSSGQGTYNEQFF
TRBD2,NA,TRBV4-2,TRBJ2-7,TGTGCCAGCAGCCAAGGAGGCGGGAGCTACGAGCAGTACTTC,CASSQGGGSYEQYF
TRBD1,NA,TRBV11-2,TRBJ1-2,TGTGCCAGCAGTTTTCAGGGGGCAAACTATGGCTACACCTTC,CASSFQGANYGYTF
NA,NA,TRBV4-1,TRBJ2-7,TGCGCCAGCAGCCAACGCGAGCAGTACTTC,CASSQREQYF
NA,few,TRBV6-6,TRBJ1-2,TGTGCCAGCAGTTACCGGGGGGCGCACGGGAATGGCTACACCTTC,CASSYRGAHGNGYTF
NA,NA,TRBV6-1,TRBJ2-2,TGTGCCAGCAGTGTACAGGGAACCGGGGAGCTGTTTTTT,CASSVQGTGELFF
NA,NA,TRBV28,TRBJ1-3,TGTGCCAGCACCCAGATGGACACCATATATTTT,CASTQMDTIYF
TRBD1,NA,TRBV29-1,TRBJ1-2,TGCAGCGACTTAGGACAGGGGGTTGGCTACACCTTC,CSDLGQGVGYTF
NA,NA,TRBV7-9,TRBJ2-7,TGTGCCAGCAGCTTAGGGGCCGGCCCTCAGTCGTCCTACGAGCAGTACTTC,CASSLGAGPQSSYEQYF
NA,NA,TRBV5-6,TRBJ1-3,TGTGCCAGCAGCTTCGGCGGAGGAAACACCATATATTTT,CASSFGGGNTIYF
NA,NA,TRBV5-1,TRBJ2-1,TGCGCCAGCAGCTTGGCCTCTTTCGTTGAGCAGTTCTTC,CASSLASFVEQFF
NA,NA,TRBV28,TRBJ1-2,TGTGCCAGCAGGGGGGCCTATGGCTACACCTTC,CASRGAYGYTF
NA,few,TRBV7-9,TRBJ2-2,TGTGCCAGCAGCTTAGACAGACCGAGCACCGGGGAGCTGTTTTTT,CASSLDRPSTGELFF
NA,NA,TRBV29-1,TRBJ1-2,TGCAGCGTCGGGGAGGATAGCTATGGCTACACCTTC,CSVGEDSYGYTF
TRBD2,NA,TRBV6-5,TRBJ2-5,TGTGCCAGCAGTTATGCGGGAGGGGGAGAGACCCAGTACTTC,CASSYAGGGETQYF
NA,NA,TRBV11-3,TRBJ2-2,TGTGCCAGCAGCCCCCGTCGGGGCGGGGAGCTGTTTTTT,CASSPRRGGELFF
NA,NA,TRBV6-1,TRBJ1-2,TGTGCCAGCTTTATCACAGGGTACTATGGCTACACCTTC,CASFITGYYGYTF
TRBD2,NA,TRBV2,TRBJ2-3,TGTGCCAGCAGTGTTTTAGCGGGAGAGACGCAGTATTTT,CASSVLAGETQYF
TRBD1,NA,TRBV6-5,TRBJ2-5,TGTGCCAGCAGAGAAGACAGGGGGCAAGAGACCCAGTACTTC,CASREDRGQETQYF
TRBD2,NA,TRBV4-1,TRBJ2-7,TGCGCCAGCAGCAGGGGTAGCGGGAGCACCCACGAGCAGTACTTC,CASSRGSGSTHEQYF
TRBD2,NA,TRBV11-1,TRBJ2-1,TGTGCCAGCAGCGCTCTAGCGGGATATTACAATGAGCAGTTCTTC,CASSALAGYYNEQFF
NA,NA,TRBV19,TRBJ1-1,TGTGCCAGTAGCAGGGTGAACACTGAAGCTTTCTTT,CASSRVNTEAFF
TRBD1,few,TRBV5-1,TRBJ1-2,TGCGCCAGCAGCCTCGGACAGGGGACGGGCTACACCTTC,CASSLGQGTGYTF
TRBD1,NA,TRBV9,TRBJ1-2,TGTGCCAGCGTGGGGACAGGGGCCTATGGCTACACCTTC,CASVGTGAYGYTF
TRBD2,once,TRBV5-1,TRBJ2-2,TGCGCCAGCAGCATGAATCGACTAGCGGACACCGGGGAGCTGTTTTTT,CASSMNRLADTGELFF
TRBD1,NA,TRBV10-3,TRBJ1-1,TGTGCTACCACGCAGGGGGGCACTGAAGCTTTCTTT,CATTQGGTEAFF
TRBD1,few,TRBV7-2,TRBJ1-5,TGTGCCAGCAGCGTACAGGGGAATCAGCCCCAGCATTTT,CASSVQGNQPQHF
TRBD1,NA,TRBV6-6,TRBJ1-1,TGTGCCAGCAGGCGACGACAGGGGCGGGACACTGAAGCTTTCTTT,CASRRRQGRDTEAFF
NA,NA,TRBV5-1,TRBJ1-1,TGCGCCAGCAGCTTGAATCGGTACACTGAAGCTTTCTTT,CASSLNRYTEAFF
NA,NA,TRBV21-1,TRBJ1-4,TGTGCCAGCAGCAAAGAAACAGTTGAGGGTGAAAAACTGTTTTTT,CASSKETVEGEKLFF
NA,NA,TRBV28,TRBJ1-5,TGTGCCAGCAGCTTATTCCCCGGGGACAATCAGCCCCAGCATTTT,CASSLFPGDNQPQHF
TRBD1,NA,TRBV6-1,TRBJ1-2,TGTGCCAGCAGTGACCTGGACAGGGGGCTGGATGGCTACACCTTC,CASSDLDRGLDGYTF
NA,few,TRBV5-4,TRBJ1-6,TGTGCCAGCAGCCCCGGGGGGACACAGGTCTCCTATAATTCACCCCTCCACTTT,CASSPGGTQVSYNSPLHF
NA,NA,TRBV28,TRBJ1-2,TGTGCCAGCAGTTTTGCGGGGGCCTATGGCTACACCTTC,CASSFAGAYGYTF
TRBD2,NA,TRBV4-1,TRBJ2-2,TGCGCCAGCAGCCAAGATAGTGGCGGGAGTGGGGAGCTGTTTTTT,CASSQDSGGSGELFF
NA,NA,TRBV19,TRBJ1-1,TGTGCCAGTAGTACCCCCGGGAGGGGGAACACTGAAGCTTTCTTT,CASSTPGRGNTEAFF
TRBD1,NA,TRBV5-4,TRBJ1-2,TGTGCCAGCAGCCGTGGCGGCAGGGGGATTTTCGACTATGGCTACACCTTC,CASSRGGRGIFDYGYTF
TRBD2,NA,TRBV5-8,TRBJ2-7,TGTGCCAGCAAGGGGCTAGCGGTCTCCTACGAGCAGTACTTC,CASKGLAVSYEQYF
NA,NA,TRBV1,TRBJ2-1,TGCACCAGCAGCCAAGCTGGACAGGGGATGAGCTCCTACAATGAGCAGTTCTTC,CTSSQAGQGMSSYNEQFF
NA,NA,TRBV5-5,TRBJ1-1,TGTGCCAGCAGCTCACTCCCTGGGGGGGTGAACACTGAAGCTTTCTTT,CASSSLPGGVNTEAFF
TRBD1,NA,TRBV18,TRBJ1-2,TGTGCCAGCTCCCCCACAATGGGACAGGCTAACTATGGCTATAACACCTTC,CASSPTMGQANYGYNTF